Shown below are 27 T cell receptor beta chains from a single sample sequenced in a study of shared clonotypes between healthy human individuals. Sequencing used immunoSEQ multiplex PCR; TCRdb keeps in-frame clones, though not all of them. The table lists about 2 million clones, 90% to 95% of them singletons, with under 0.15% in the top ten. Source material: naive CD4+ T cells sorted from blood. Subset denoted: CD45RA+ positively selected. The receptors originated from a man younger than 35 in good health.

The CDR3 spells CAISETSEAFF. CDR3 DNA: TGTGCCATCAGTGAGACTAGTGAAGCGTTCTTC. This chain uses TRBV10-3 with TRBJ2-1, with D maybe TRBD2 (5 bases). The V gene lost 2 bases and the J gene lost 15 bases, with 11 bases spanning the gap. This CDR3 spans 11 amino acids. CDR1 and CDR2 from the germline V gene are ENHRY and SYGVKD.

This chain connects TRBV28 to TRBJ1-6, with 8 bases aligning to TRBD1. The V gene's germline CDR1 is MDHEN and CDR2 SYDVKM. The trim removed 6 bases at V and 0 bases at J, leaving 1 base unmatched. The CDR3 spans 15 residues. In DNA, the CDR3 is TGTGCCAGCAGGACAGGGGCCTCCTATAATTCACCCCTCCACTTT. It translates to CASRTGASYNSPLHF.

The gene calls are TRBV10-3 and TRBJ2-7; 8 bases map to TRBD2. Trimming cost V 2 bases and J 0 bases; bases outside gene matches: 6. Germline V lookup: CDR1 ENHRY, CDR2 SYGVKD. This CDR3 spans 16 amino acids. This CDR3 is CAISEIESGGSYEQYF. The CDR3 DNA sequence: TGTGCCATCAGTGAGATTGAAAGCGGGGGCTCCTACGAGCAGTACTTC.

The chain has TRBV30 and TRBJ2-5, with D perhaps TRBD1 or TRBD2 (5 bases each). Trimming stripped 4 bases from V and 2 bases from J, with 14 bases between. Germline V gene sequence: CDR1 GTSNPN, CDR2 SVGIG (reference sequence). This CDR3 is built from 14 residues. The CDR3 sequence is CAWNWGSGQETQYF. CDR3 coding DNA: TGTGCCTGGAATTGGGGCAGCGGACAAGAGACCCAGTACTTC.

This clone was counted once. The V gene is TRBV19, the J gene TRBJ1-5; D unresolved. CDR1 and CDR2 from the germline V gene are LNHDA and SQIVND (reference sequence). CDR3 size: 13 residues. V was trimmed by 10 bases and J by 0 bases, leaving 10 bases between them. The CDR3 nucleotides are TGTGCCACCGCTTTGAATAGCAATCAGCCCCAGCATTTT. Residues: CATALNSNQPQHF. Variable domain in full (rest from reference TRBV19 and TRBJ1-5): DGGITQSPKYLFRKEGQNVTLSCEQNLNHDAMYWYRQDPGQGLRLIYYSQIVNDFQKGDIAEGYSVSREKKESFPLTVTSAQKNPTAFYLCATALNSNQPQHFGDGTRLSIL.

The DNA of the CDR3 is TGCGCCAGCAGCTGGGGCGGTGGCGAAAGTGGGAATGAGCAGTTCTTC. Its protein is CASSWGGGESGNEQFF. The chain recombines TRBV5-1 with TRBJ2-1; tentative D call: TRBD1 (5 bases). This CDR3 has 16 residues. Germline lookup yields CDR1 SGHRS and CDR2 YFSETQ. The germline V and J ends were trimmed by 3 bases and 7 bases, with 20 bases remaining between them.

The J gene is TRBJ1-4, the V gene TRBV28; no definite D call. From germline, CDR1 is MDHEN and CDR2 SYDVKM. CDR3 length: 15 residues. Trimming cost V 3 bases and J 3 bases, with 11 bases left between them. CDR3 DNA: TGTGCCAGCAGTTTGCGGCAGATATCTAATGAAAAACTGTTTTTT. Translated: CASSLRQISNEKLFF.

The chain is built from TRBV6-5 and TRBJ2-6; tentatively, D is TRBD1 (6 bases). The CDR3 has 15 amino acids. Germline CDR1 reads MNHEY; CDR2 reads SVGAGI. The germline V and J ends were trimmed by 6 bases and 2 bases, with 11 bases remaining between them. The CDR3 is CASRQTGPGANVLTF. The CDR3 DNA sequence: TGTGCCAGCAGGCAAACAGGGCCTGGGGCCAACGTCCTGACTTTC.

The chain is built from TRBV5-6 and TRBJ2-2; TRBD2 is a possible D gene (6 bases). The length of the CDR3 is 16 residues. Germline-derived CDR1 and CDR2 are SGHDT and YYEEEE. The V end was cut by 0 bases, the J end by 7 bases, with 16 bases between. The CDR3 DNA is TGTGCCAGCAGCTTGGTCCGGGGGAATCTTGTCGGGGAGCTGTTTTTT. It specifies CASSLVRGNLVGELFF.

The J gene is TRBJ2-7, the V gene TRBV6-1; 8 bases are shared with TRBD2. This CDR3 has 12 amino acids. Germline CDR1 reads MNHNS; CDR2 reads SASEGT. The J segment lost 9 bases and the V segment lost 5 bases, leaving 6 bases of the junction unmatched. CDR3 protein: CASSKLADLQYF. The CDR3 DNA reads TGTGCCAGCAGTAAACTAGCGGATCTGCAGTACTTC.

The chain couples TRBV28 to TRBJ2-7; a possible D gene is TRBD1 (6 bases). The CDR3 is made up of 15 amino acids. Trimming pared 2 bases from V and 5 bases from J, leaving 16 bases between. From germline, CDR1 is MDHEN and CDR2 SYDVKM. CDR3 region: CASSLRAPGANEQYF. CDR3 in DNA: TGTGCCAGCAGTTTACGGGCCCCAGGGGCAAACGAGCAGTACTTC.

The rearrangement joins TRBV10-1 to TRBJ2-5; D may be TRBD2 (5 bases). CDR3 length equals 16 residues. The V and J ends lost 2 bases and 5 bases respectively, with 18 bases between them. CDR1 is WNHNN, CDR2 SYGVQD, per germline (reference sequence). CDR3 protein: CASSEGNLGGPETQYF. Here the CDR3 DNA reads TGCGCCAGCAGTGAGGGTAACCTTGGAGGACCGGAGACCCAGTACTTC.

To note about this clone: Other DNA sequences in this sample translate to the same CDR3. This chain uses TRBV5-1 with TRBJ2-5, with D perhaps assigned TRBD1 or TRBD2 (5 bases each). Germline V gives CDR1 SGHRS, CDR2 YFSETQ. The CDR3 totals 14 residues. Trimming removed 4 bases from V and 2 bases from J, with 12 bases in between. The CDR3 spells CASSPGTKQETQYF. Written as DNA, the CDR3 is TGCGCCAGCAGCCCGGGGACGAAACAAGAGACCCAGTACTTC.

The chain uses TRBV27 and TRBJ1-5, with D maybe TRBD1 (5 bases). Between the trimmed V and J ends, which lost 2 bases and 8 bases, there was a span of 16 bases. CDR3 length: 15 residues. Germline values: CDR1 MNHEY, CDR2 SMNVEV (reference sequence). Here the CDR3 reads CASSLGTGLGKPQHF. CDR3 sequence (DNA): TGTGCCAGCAGTTTAGGGACGGGCTTAGGAAAGCCCCAGCATTTT.

The V and J genes are TRBV19 and TRBJ1-2; 7 bases are a match to TRBD1. This CDR3 is 14 amino acids long. V dropped 6 bases and J dropped 5; count of bases not matched to a gene: 9. Per the germline V gene, CDR1 is LNHDA and CDR2 is SQIVND (reference sequence). This CDR3 reads CASRRQGPGYGYTF. The DNA of the CDR3 is TGTGCCAGTAGGAGACAGGGCCCGGGGTATGGCTACACCTTC.

This chain connects TRBV14 to TRBJ2-3, with D possibly being TRBD2 (6 bases). Between the trimmed V and J ends, which lost 6 bases and 0 bases, there was a span of 10 bases. CDR1 is SGHDN and CDR2 is FVKESK in the germline V gene. The CDR3 covers 14 residues. The CDR3 DNA sequence: TGTGCCAGCAGACCAGCGGGCAGCACAGATACGCAGTATTTT. Translation: CASRPAGSTDTQYF.

The rearrangement links TRBV5-1 to TRBJ2-2; D might be TRBD2 (5 bases). This CDR3 has 20 amino acids. Per germline, CDR1 SGHRS and CDR2 YFSETQ. V was trimmed by 2 bases and J by 0 bases, leaving 23 bases between them. This CDR3 reads CASSFRLREQHTSNTGELFF. In DNA, the CDR3 is TGCGCCAGCAGCTTCCGCCTCCGGGAACAACACACCTCGAACACCGGGGAGCTGTTTTTT.

The gene calls are TRBV10-3 and TRBJ2-7; D uncertain. CDR1 and CDR2 from the germline V gene are ENHRY and SYGVKD. The V end was cut by 3 bases, the J end by 3 bases, with 15 bases between. The length of the CDR3 is 15 residues. The CDR3 DNA reads as TGTGCCATCAGTGATAGGCAAGATCTGCGCTACGAGCAGTACTTC. Translated: CAISDRQDLRYEQYF.

This sequence joins TRBV28 and TRBJ1-1; TRBD1 aligns across 10 bases. Germline V gives CDR1 MDHEN, CDR2 SYDVKM. J gave up 11 bases and V 3 bases, and 12 bases lay outside the gene matches. The CDR3 covers 15 residues. The DNA for the CDR3 is TGTGCCAGCAGTTTCGGGGACAGGGGCGCGCCCGACGCTTTCTTT. Amino acids: CASSFGDRGAPDAFF.

The V gene is TRBV9, the J gene TRBJ2-1, with TRBD2 matching 12 bases. V was pared by 4 bases and J by 10 bases, with 12 bases of the junction left unmatched. CDR3 size: 16 residues. Germline-derived CDR1 and CDR2 are SGDLS and YYNGEE. Written as DNA, the CDR3 is TGTGCCAGCAGCCCTAGTCTTGGGCTAGCGGGAGGGGAGCAGTTCTTC. This encodes CASSPSLGLAGGEQFF.

The chain joins TRBV28 to TRBJ2-1; 9 bases map to TRBD1. The ends lost 8 bases at V and 7 bases at J; junction bases unmatched: 15. CDR3 length equals 16 residues. Germline V gene lookup returns CDR1 MDHEN and CDR2 SYDVKM. CDR3 nucleotides: TGTGCCAGCGTCAGTCCAGGGACAGGGCTCCTGAATGAGCAGTTCTTC. The encoded protein is CASVSPGTGLLNEQFF. The full variable domain, in which reference TRBV28 and TRBJ2-1 provide the parts outside the CDR3, is DVKVTQSSRYLVKRTGEKVFLECVQDMDHENMFWYRQDPGLGLRLIYFSYDVKMKEKGDIPEGYSVSREKKERFSLILESASTNQTSMYLCASVSPGTGLLNEQFFGPGTRLTVL.

This rearrangement joins TRBV4-2 to TRBJ1-6; the D is unclear. Germline V gives CDR1 LGHNA, CDR2 YNFKEQ. This CDR3 comprises 16 residues. Trimming removed 3 bases from V and 4 bases from J, with 13 bases in between. The CDR3: CASSHEKVEYNSPLHF. The DNA of the CDR3 is TGTGCCAGCAGCCACGAGAAAGTGGAGTATAATTCACCCCTCCACTTT.

This clone was seen once. This chain joins TRBV5-1 and TRBJ1-1, with 12 bases identical to TRBD1. Looked up from germline, CDR1 is SGHRS and CDR2 is YFSETQ. V shed 2 bases, J shed 1 base, and the junction held 12 bases outside the gene matches. The CDR3 has 19 residues. The CDR3 nucleotides are TGCGCCAGCAGCTTTCCCTCCCTACCGGGACAGGGGGCGAACACTGAAGCTTTCTTT. Its protein product is CASSFPSLPGQGANTEAFF.

This clone occurred once. The chain joins TRBV2 to TRBJ2-5, with a possible D match to TRBD2 (6 bases). The CDR3 sequence is 14 residues long. Deletions cut 6 bases from V and 4 bases from J, with 15 bases between. The germline gives CDR1 SNHLY, CDR2 FYNNEI. CDR3 DNA sequence: TGTGCCAGCAGAAACCAGGGAGGAGGAGAGACCCAGTACTTC. It specifies CASRNQGGGETQYF.

The CDR3 nucleotides read TGTGCCAGCCAACAGGGAAACACCATATATTTT. Translating gives CASQQGNTIYF. The J gene is TRBJ1-3, the V gene TRBV2; D call uncertain. Per germline, CDR1 SNHLY and CDR2 FYNNEI. The CDR3 is 11 residues long. V was pared by 8 bases and J by 4 bases, with 6 bases between. The variable domain in full, completed from reference TRBV2 and TRBJ1-3, reads EPEVTQTPSHQVTQMGQEVILRCVPISNHLYFYWYRQILGQKVEFLVSFYNNEISEKSEIFDDQFSVERPDGSNFTLKIRSTKLEDSAMYFCASQQGNTIYFGEGSWLTVV.

Concerning this clone itself: The same CDR3 also results from other DNA sequences found in this sample. The chain is built from TRBV7-9 and TRBJ2-5; no firm D call. Germline CDR1 and CDR2: SEHNR and FQNEAQ (reference sequence). The CDR3 spans 13 residues. V was trimmed by 0 bases and J by 5 bases, leaving 7 bases between them. CDR3 loop: CASSLAGLETQYF. CDR3 in DNA: TGTGCCAGCAGCTTAGCCGGGTTGGAGACCCAGTACTTC.

The DNA of the CDR3 is TGTGCCAGCAAGCCAACTAGCGGGACCTCCTACAATGAGCAGTTCTTC. Its translation is CASKPTSGTSYNEQFF. This chain uses TRBV2 with TRBJ2-1; 10 bases line up with TRBD2. In germline, CDR1 is SNHLY, CDR2 FYNNEI. Trimming removed 7 bases from V and 0 bases from J; junction bases left unmatched: 6. This CDR3 has 16 amino acids.